This T cell receptor beta chain was sequenced for a study of blood T cell repertoires in COVID-19. At the level of the study: Collection of acute and convalescent COVID-19 samples took place in the United States, Italy and Spain. In each case, the material was cDNA or gDNA derived from T cells, B-cell-depleted T cells, or PBMCs.

In the original analysis: Amplified reference gene primers provided the basis for estimating nucleated cell counts. Using immunoSEQ multiplex PCR, the repertoire was profiled, and TCRdb retains in-frame clones only, with some absent. Clone size and V and J calls were adopted from that table, with D and trimming inferred from the DNA. Among approximately 94,000 clones listed, about 91% were seen once. V was pared by 1 base and J by 5 bases, with 5 bases of the junction left unmatched. Germline CDR1 reads KGHSH; CDR2 reads LQKENI. The CDR3 is made up of 17 amino acids. The sequenced sample consisted of peripheral blood. This chain joins TRBV18 and TRBJ2-1; TRBD2 agrees at 13 bases. The TCR was taken from a woman aged 70-85 years with acute or convalescent COVID-19. The CDR3 sequence: CASSPRGLAGVHNEQFF. CDR3 sequence (DNA): TGTGCCAGCTCACCACGAGGACTAGCGGGAGTCCACAATGAGCAGTTCTTC.